Listed below are T cell receptor beta chains from one sample, sequenced in a study of T cell repertoires in cytomegalovirus infection. TCRdb reanalysed the reads using MiXCR and keeps one entry per CDR3 protein. The table records more than 650,000 distinct CDR3 sequences, under 40% of them present only once. Sequencing input: PBMCs. Receptors were obtained from a human donor in good health (CMV status not recorded). Some clones in this sample may be carry-over from other donors' samples. Each CDR3 is given with its conserved first and last residue. The D gene is left open where the match is weak. Clone size is given for some rows only: seen once, a few or many times, or a class if the clone is expanded.

length,V,D,J,size,DNA,CDR3
14,TRBV18,.,TRBJ2-7,.,TGTGCCAGCTCACCAGACCAGGTACAATACGAGCAGTACTTC,CASSPDQVQYEQYF
16,TRBV7-6,TRBD1,TRBJ2-1,many,TGTGCCAGCAGCTTAGTTGCGACAGGGAACTACAATGAGCAGTTCTTC,CASSLVATGNYNEQFF
13,TRBV19,.,TRBJ1-5,few,TGTGCCAGTAGTTCCCCTCCGGATCAGCCCCAGCATTTT,CASSSPPDQPQHF
15,TRBV19,TRBD2,TRBJ2-1,.,TGTGCCAGTATTACTAGCGGGAGCGGCTACAATGAGCAGTTCTTC,CASITSGSGYNEQFF
16,TRBV7-8,TRBD1,TRBJ1-5,.,TGTGCCAGCAGCCCGCTCAGGGGGCAGAGCAATCAGCCCCAGCATTTT,CASSPLRGQSNQPQHF
14,TRBV20-1,TRBD2,TRBJ2-1,.,TGCAGTGCTAGAACTAGCGGGAGGGCCACTGAGCAGTTCTTC,CSARTSGRATEQFF
14,TRBV6-1,.,TRBJ1-1,.,TGTGCCAGCAGTGAAGGGCAAATTAACACTGAAGCTTTCTTT,CASSEGQINTEAFF
14,TRBV5-1,.,TRBJ1-2,few,TGCGCCAGCACCCTTTCCGGAGGCTCGGATGGCTACACCTTC,CASTLSGGSDGYTF
13,TRBV7-7,.,TRBJ2-7,.,TGTGCTAGCAGCTTAGCGGAGCGATACGAGCAGTACTTC,CASSLAERYEQYF
14,TRBV11-2,.,TRBJ1-5,few,TGTGCCAGCAGCTTAGATGGAACGGGGCAGCCCCAGCATTTT,CASSLDGTGQPQHF
14,TRBV7-2,.,TRBJ1-1,many,TGTGCCAGCAGCACCGACAGTTCCTACACTGAAGCTTTCTTT,CASSTDSSYTEAFF
14,TRBV15,.,TRBJ1-1,.,TGTGCCACCAGCTCCGAGACAGAGAACACTGAAGCTTTCTTT,CATSSETENTEAFF
12,TRBV12-3/TRBV12-4,.,TRBJ1-3,few,TGTGCCAGCAGTCCTGGGGAAAACACCATATATTTT,CASSPGENTIYF
15,TRBV19,.,TRBJ1-5,few,TGTGCCAGTAGTATCATCGGCGGGTCGGGGCAGCCCCAGCATTTT,CASSIIGGSGQPQHF
14,TRBV6-2/TRBV6-3,TRBD1,TRBJ1-5,many,TGTGCCAGCAGTACTGGGACAGAGAATCAGCCCCAGCATTTT,CASSTGTENQPQHF
15,TRBV7-8,.,TRBJ2-7,many,TGTGCCAGCAGCTTAGCGCAGGGTTTGGGCTACGAGCAGTACTTC,CASSLAQGLGYEQYF
16,TRBV3-1,.,TRBJ1-1,.,TGTGCCAGCAGCGAAATTCCCCGGAGGATGAACACTGAAGCTTTCTTT,CASSEIPRRMNTEAFF
14,TRBV20-1,.,TRBJ1-2,.,TGCAGCCCTAAAATGAGCCGCACAGTAGGTGGCTACACCTTC,CSPKMSRTVGGYTF
15,TRBV28,.,TRBJ1-4,few,TGTGCCAGCAGTACCTACAGGGACCTAAGGGAAAAACTGTTTTTT,CASSTYRDLREKLFF
16,TRBV27,TRBD1,TRBJ1-1,few,TGTGCCAGCAGTTTGGGGACAGGGAGAGGGATTGCTGAAGCTTTCTTT,CASSLGTGRGIAEAFF
16,TRBV7-9,.,TRBJ2-7,.,TGTGCCAGCAGCCGATCCGGGAGTATAAAGGTATCCGAGCAGTACTTC,CASSRSGSIKVSEQYF
18,TRBV12-3/TRBV12-4,TRBD2,TRBJ2-5,few,TGTGCCAGCAGTTTAAGGGGGACGGGAGGGCACCCTCAAGAGACCCAGTACTTC,CASSLRGTGGHPQETQYF
14,TRBV4-1,.,TRBJ1-1,many,TGCGCCAGCAGCCAAGATTGGGGGGTAACTGAAGCTTTCTTT,CASSQDWGVTEAFF
14,TRBV7-2,.,TRBJ2-5,.,TGTGCCAGCAGCTTACGCGACTCAGGGGAGACCCAGTACTTC,CASSLRDSGETQYF
16,TRBV18,.,TRBJ1-3,.,TGTGCCAGCTCACTGGGACGCAGGGTGGAAGGAAACACCATATATTTT,CASSLGRRVEGNTIYF
18,TRBV4-1,TRBD2,TRBJ2-3,.,TGCGCCAGCAGCAGCTTACCCCTTAGCGGGGGGGAAACAGATACGCAGTATTTT,CASSSLPLSGGETDTQYF
18,TRBV20-1,TRBD1,TRBJ1-1,few,TGCAGTGCTAGAGGTCCTTCCGGGACAGGGGGGAGGAACACTGAAGCTTTCTTT,CSARGPSGTGGRNTEAFF
14,TRBV7-9,.,TRBJ1-4,few,TGTGCCAGCAGCTATCAAGGTGCTAATGAAAAACTGTTTTTT,CASSYQGANEKLFF
17,TRBV2,TRBD1,TRBJ2-1,few,TGTGCCAGCAGCCTTTCCATAGGGACAGGGACTTACAATGAGCAGTTCTTC,CASSLSIGTGTYNEQFF
14,TRBV3-1,TRBD2,TRBJ2-7,.,TGTGCCAGCAGCCATCTAGCGGAGCGTGGGGAGCAGTACTTC,CASSHLAERGEQYF
10,TRBV19,.,TRBJ1-5,.,TGTGCCGGACATTATCAGCCCCAGCATTTT,CAGHYQPQHF
14,TRBV20-1,.,TRBJ1-5,.,TGCAGTGCCCCTACTCTGGGGAGCAATCAGCCCCAGCATTTT,CSAPTLGSNQPQHF
11,TRBV10-3,.,TRBJ2-1,.,TGTGCCATCAGGTATAGAGATGAGCAGTTCTTC,CAIRYRDEQFF
15,TRBV12-3/TRBV12-4,.,TRBJ1-6,.,TGTGCCAGCTGTTCAAGGGGGACCTATAATTCACCCCTCCACTTT,CASCSRGTYNSPLHF
14,TRBV7-2,.,TRBJ2-7,many,TGTGCCAGCAGACCAGACGCGGGCTCCTACGAGCAGTACTTC,CASRPDAGSYEQYF
13,TRBV20-1,.,TRBJ1-2,once,TGCAGTGCTCTTCGGAGGGGATCGGATGGCTACACCTTC,CSALRRGSDGYTF
15,TRBV19,TRBD2,TRBJ2-2,.,TGTGCCAGTAGCCTTTTGGCGGGAGTGTACGGGGAGCTGTTTTTT,CASSLLAGVYGELFF
14,TRBV4-1,.,TRBJ1-5,few,TGCGCCAGCAGCCAAGATCGTCTGGGTCAGCCCCAGCATTTT,CASSQDRLGQPQHF
11,TRBV10-3,.,TRBJ2-3,.,TGTGCCATCAGTGAGTCGGGAACGCAGTATTTT,CAISESGTQYF
16,TRBV27,.,TRBJ2-1,.,TGTGCCAGCAGTCCCTTCTATAGGGGTGCGGACAATGAGCAGTTCTTC,CASSPFYRGADNEQFF
24,TRBV6-4,.,TRBJ2-7,.,TGTGCCAGCAGTGACAGTCAGACCTGGGTGAATGGAGACCCACTCAGATATATAACCTACGAGCAGTACTTC,CASSDSQTWVNGDPLRYITYEQYF
13,TRBV6-6,.,TRBJ2-1,.,TGTGCCACCCCAGGGACCGGGTACAATGAGCAGTTCTTC,CATPGTGYNEQFF
16,TRBV7-9,TRBD2,TRBJ2-3,few,TGTGCCAGCAGCGCCCCAGCGGGAGTGGGGACAGATACGCAGTATTTT,CASSAPAGVGTDTQYF
13,TRBV20-1,.,TRBJ2-5,few,TGCAGTGCTAGAGGGACCGTAGGGGAGACCCAGTACTTC,CSARGTVGETQYF
13,TRBV11-2,.,TRBJ2-5,many,TGTGCCAGCAGCCCACTATATCAAGAGACCCAGTACTTC,CASSPLYQETQYF
16,TRBV28,.,TRBJ2-7,.,TGTGCCAGCAGTCCTTTGAGATGGCAAGGATCCTACGAGCAGTACTTC,CASSPLRWQGSYEQYF
16,TRBV2,.,TRBJ2-2,.,TGTGCCAGCAGTGAAGCGGCCAGGAGCCGCACCGGGGAGCTGTTTTTT,CASSEAARSRTGELFF
13,TRBV7-9,.,TRBJ2-7,.,TGTGCCAGCAGTCCAGCTGGGGGAACCGAGCAGTACTTC,CASSPAGGTEQYF
16,TRBV12-3/TRBV12-4,.,TRBJ1-5,few,TGTGCCAGCAGTACGGGACGGGGGGAAAGCAATCAGCCCCAGCATTTT,CASSTGRGESNQPQHF
13,TRBV6-1,.,TRBJ2-3,many,TGTGCCAGCGGGTCGTCGCACGCAGATACGCAGTATTTT,CASGSSHADTQYF